This T cell receptor (beta chain) comes out of a study of patients and donors after allogeneic stem cell transplantation. The CDR3 covers 13 residues. V lost 7 bases and J lost 4, with 11 bases in between. Each CDR3 protein gets one entry after TCRdb re-called the RT-PCR reads with MiXCR. Among some 160,000 distinct CDR3 sequences listed, approximately 24% were seen once. This clonotype has a handful of counts. This clonotype was sampled from a human donor who was either an allogeneic HSCT recipient or a stem cell or donor lymphocyte infusion donor (not recorded which). It is not recorded whose cells these are; they may come from a transplant donor. Material for sequencing was blood, either unsorted or a sorted T cell fraction (not recorded which). This chain joins TRBV12-3 or TRBV12-4 and TRBJ2-1; D may match TRBD1 or TRBD2 (5 bases each). The CDR3 here is CASNWGMYNEQFF. The CDR3 DNA reads as TGTGCCAGCAACTGGGGGATGTACAATGAGCAGTTCTTC.